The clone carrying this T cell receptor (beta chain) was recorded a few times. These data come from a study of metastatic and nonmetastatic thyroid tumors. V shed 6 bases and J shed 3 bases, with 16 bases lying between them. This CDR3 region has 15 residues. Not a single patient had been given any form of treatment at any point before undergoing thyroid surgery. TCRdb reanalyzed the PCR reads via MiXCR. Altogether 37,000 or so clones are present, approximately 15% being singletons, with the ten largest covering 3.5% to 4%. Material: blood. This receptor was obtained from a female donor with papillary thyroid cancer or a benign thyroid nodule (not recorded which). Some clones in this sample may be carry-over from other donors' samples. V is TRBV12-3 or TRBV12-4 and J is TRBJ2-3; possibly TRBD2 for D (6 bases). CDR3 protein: CASRPVSGTTDTQYF. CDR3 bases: TGTGCCAGCAGACCAGTTAGCGGTACGACAGATACGCAGTATTTT.